Sequencing of this T cell receptor beta chain was carried out in a study of T cells in tuberculosis. Whole-study findings and limits: Active tuberculosis TCR-alpha repertoires lay closer to GMM-specific TCRs than IGRA-negative controls, suggesting clonal expansion.

With regard to this clone: Its antigen is currently unknown.

Active tuberculosis patients were new diagnoses, HIV-seronegative, South African, and aged 18 years or older. This CDR3 comprises 15 residues. Germline trimming cut 3 bases from V and 4 bases from J; bases unmatched to any gene: 7. CDR1 and CDR2 (germline): LNHDA, SQIVND (reference sequence). The table came from immunoSEQ multiplex PCR; TCRdb's copy has only in-frame clones and leaves some out. The sample lists about 7,700 clones, just under 95% seen once, with 11% in the top ten. The chain is built from TRBV19 and TRBJ2-3; TRBD1 aligns across 7 bases. The sequence derives from an adult with tuberculosis. Sequenced sample: PBMCs. The CDR3 sequence: CASSIITGVADTQYF. CDR3 nucleotides: TGTGCCAGTAGTATTATCACAGGGGTGGCAGATACGCAGTATTTT. Supplemented by reference TRBV19 and TRBJ2-3, the full variable domain reads DGGITQSPKYLFRKEGQNVTLSCEQNLNHDAMYWYRQDPGQGLRLIYYSQIVNDFQKGDIAEGYSVSREKKESFPLTVTSAQKNPTAFYLCASSIITGVADTQYFGPGTRLTVL.